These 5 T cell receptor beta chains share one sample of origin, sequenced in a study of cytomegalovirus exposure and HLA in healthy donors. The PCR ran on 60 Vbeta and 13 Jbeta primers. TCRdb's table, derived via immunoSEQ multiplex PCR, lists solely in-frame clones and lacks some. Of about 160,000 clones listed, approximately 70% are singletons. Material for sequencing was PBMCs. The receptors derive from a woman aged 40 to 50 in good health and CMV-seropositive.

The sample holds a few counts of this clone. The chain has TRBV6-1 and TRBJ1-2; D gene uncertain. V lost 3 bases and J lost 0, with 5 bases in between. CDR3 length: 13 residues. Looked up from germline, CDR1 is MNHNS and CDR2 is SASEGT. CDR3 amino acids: CASSDFTNYGYTF. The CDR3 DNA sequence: TGTGCCAGCAGTGATTTTACTAACTATGGCTACACCTTC.

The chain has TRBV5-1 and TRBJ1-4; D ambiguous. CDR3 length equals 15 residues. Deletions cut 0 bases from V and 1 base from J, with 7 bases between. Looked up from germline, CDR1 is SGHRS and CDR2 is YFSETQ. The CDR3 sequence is CASSLAAGTNEKLFF. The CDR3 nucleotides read TGCGCCAGCAGCTTGGCCGCGGGAACTAATGAAAAACTGTTTTTT.

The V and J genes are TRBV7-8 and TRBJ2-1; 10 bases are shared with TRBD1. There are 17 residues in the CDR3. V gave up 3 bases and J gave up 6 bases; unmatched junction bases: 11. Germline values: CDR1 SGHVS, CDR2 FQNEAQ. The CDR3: CASSFGYRTGGINEQFF. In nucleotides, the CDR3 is TGTGCCAGCAGCTTTGGTTATAGGACAGGGGGTATCAATGAGCAGTTCTTC.

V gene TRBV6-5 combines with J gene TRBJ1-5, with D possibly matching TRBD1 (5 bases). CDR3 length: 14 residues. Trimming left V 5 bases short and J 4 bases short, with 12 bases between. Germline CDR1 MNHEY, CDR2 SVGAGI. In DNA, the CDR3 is TGTGCCAGCAGTGCCCGGGACTGGAATCAGCCCCAGCATTTT. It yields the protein CASSARDWNQPQHF.

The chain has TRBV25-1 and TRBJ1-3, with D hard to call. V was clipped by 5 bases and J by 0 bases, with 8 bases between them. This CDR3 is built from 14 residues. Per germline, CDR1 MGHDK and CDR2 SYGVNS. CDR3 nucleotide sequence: TGTGCCAGCAGTTTGTCCGTCTCTGGAAACACCATATATTTT. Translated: CASSLSVSGNTIYF. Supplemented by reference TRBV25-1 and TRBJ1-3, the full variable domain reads EADIYQTPRYLVIGTGKKITLECSQTMGHDKMYWYQQDPGMELHLIHYSYGVNSTEKGDLSSESTVSRIRTEHFPLTLESARPSHTSQYLCASSLSVSGNTIYFGEGSWLTVV.